The 30 T cell receptor beta chains presented below share a single source sample, sequenced in a study of T-cell memory formation after mild COVID-19. A single record per CDR3 protein comes from TCRdb applying MiXCR to the 5' RACE reads. The table records 350,000 to 400,000 distinct CDR3 sequences, over 20% of them present only once. What was sequenced was PBMCs or a T cell subset sorted from them (not recorded which). These receptors were collected from an adult woman who had mild COVID-19 (a few samples of this study predate the infection). Cell type and time point are not known.

This clonotype came up a few times. The V gene is TRBV5-1, the J gene TRBJ1-1, with D tentatively TRBD1 (5 bases). Germline CDR1 is SGHRS and CDR2 is YFSETQ. There are 12 residues in the CDR3. The V and J ends lost 1 base and 7 bases respectively, with 8 bases between them. The CDR3 DNA follows: TGCGCCAGCAGCTTGCAGGGTGATGAAGCTTTCTTT. The encoded protein is CASSLQGDEAFF.

The chain links TRBV4-1 to TRBJ1-1; D uncertain. Trimming removed 4 bases at V and 1 base at J, with 10 bases between. The CDR3 is 14 residues long. Per the germline V gene, CDR1 is MGHRA and CDR2 is YSYEKL. CDR3 protein: CASSRALGNTEAFF. Here the CDR3 DNA reads TGCGCCAGCAGCCGCGCTTTAGGGAACACTGAAGCTTTCTTT.

The rearrangement links TRBV5-1 to TRBJ1-1; D perhaps matches TRBD1 (5 bases). V lost 1 base to trimming and J lost 2 bases, with 12 bases between them. CDR3 length: 15 amino acids. Per germline, CDR1 SGHRS and CDR2 YFSETQ. CDR3 nucleotide sequence: TGCGCCAGCAGCTTGATTGGGGGAGGAAACACTGAAGCTTTCTTT. Amino acids: CASSLIGGGNTEAFF. Supplemented by reference TRBV5-1 and TRBJ1-1, the full variable domain reads KAGVTQTPRYLIKTRGQQVTLSCSPISGHRSVSWYQQTPGQGLQFLFEYFSETQRNKGNFPGRFSGRQFSNSRSEMNVSTLELGDSALYLCASSLIGGGNTEAFFGQGTRLTVV.

This clonotype has ten or more counts. The V call is TRBV20-1, the J call TRBJ2-7, with 16 bases identical to TRBD2. The CDR3 is 18 residues long. The germline gives CDR1 DFQATT, CDR2 SNEGSKA (reference sequence). V lost 2 bases to trimming and J lost 2 bases; unmatched junction nucleotides: 9. The CDR3 region has the DNA TGCAGTGCTAGAACCCCCGGGACTAGCGGGAGGGCCCCCTACGAGCAGTACTTC. The encoded protein is CSARTPGTSGRAPYEQYF.

This clonotype turned up a few times. CDR3 amino acids: CASSPQGGLNEQYF. For the CDR3, the DNA is TGTGCCAGCTCACCACAAGGAGGGCTCAACGAGCAGTACTTC. The chain uses TRBV18 and TRBJ2-7; possible D gene TRBD2, 6 bases. Germline CDR1 reads KGHSH; CDR2 reads LQKENI. V was cut by 1 base and J by 5 bases, with 12 bases left in between. This CDR3 is 14 amino acids long.

The chain couples TRBV20-1 to TRBJ1-5; the D is unclear. The length of the CDR3 is 13 residues. Germline CDR1 reads DFQATT; CDR2 reads SNEGSKA (reference sequence). V was pared by 7 bases and J by 0 bases, with 10 bases between. The CDR3 spells CSGQKDSNQPQHF. The CDR3, as DNA: TGCAGTGGCCAGAAAGATAGCAATCAGCCCCAGCATTTT.

In its sample, this clonotype was seen a few times. The V and J genes are TRBV6-6 and TRBJ1-1, with D perhaps TRBD1 (5 bases). In germline, CDR1 is MNHNY, CDR2 SVGAGI (reference sequence). The V end was cut by 5 bases, the J end by 4 bases, with 11 bases between. CDR3 size: 13 residues. CDR3 nucleotide sequence: TGTGCCAGCAGTCCAGAGGGACTCACTGAAGCTTTCTTT. Translation: CASSPEGLTEAFF.

This CDR3 is CSARDFMGQGEYEQYF. In nucleotides, the CDR3 is TGCAGTGCTAGAGATTTTATGGGACAGGGGGAATACGAGCAGTACTTC. V usage is TRBV20-1 and J usage is TRBJ2-7; 11 nucleotides align to TRBD1. V lost 0 bases and J lost 4; bases outside the gene matches: 8. Germline CDR1 DFQATT, CDR2 SNEGSKA (reference sequence). The CDR3 runs 16 residues.

This clonotype has more than one count but fewer than ten. The gene calls are TRBV4-3 and TRBJ2-5, with TRBD1 matching over 11 bases. The germline V gene has CDR1 LGHNA and CDR2 YSLEER. The CDR3 length is 16 residues. The V gene end was trimmed by 0 bases and the J gene end by 5 bases; junction bases not matched to a gene: 5. The CDR3 sequence is CASSQEFGTGGETQYF. The CDR3 DNA reads as TGCGCCAGCAGCCAAGAATTCGGGACAGGGGGGGAGACCCAGTACTTC.

This chain joins TRBV9 and TRBJ2-1; 8 positions agree with TRBD1. Per germline, CDR1 SGDLS and CDR2 YYNGEE. The CDR3 covers 15 residues. V was clipped by 0 bases and J by 5 bases; unmatched bases: 4. The CDR3 sequence is CASSVGQGANNEQFF. In DNA, the CDR3 is TGTGCCAGCAGCGTAGGTCAGGGGGCCAACAATGAGCAGTTCTTC.

The CDR3 loop is CASSHGLTYNEQFF. The CDR3 DNA reads TGCGCCAGCAGCCACGGACTAACTTACAATGAGCAGTTCTTC. V is TRBV4-1 and J is TRBJ2-1, with a tentative D call TRBD2 (6 bases). Trimming cost V 3 bases and J 4 bases, with 10 bases left between them. Germline CDR1 is MGHRA and CDR2 is YSYEKL. The CDR3 extends over 14 amino acids.

A few counts support this clonotype. The chain carries TRBV5-1 and TRBJ2-1, with TRBD2 identical over 12 bases. J gave up 5 bases and V 0 bases, and 3 bases lay outside the gene matches. CDR1 and CDR2 from the germline V gene are SGHRS and YFSETQ. This CDR3 region has 16 residues. CDR3 region: CASSLVLAGGNNEQFF. The CDR3 DNA is TGCGCCAGCAGCTTGGTTCTAGCGGGAGGGAACAATGAGCAGTTCTTC.

This clonotype turned up a few times. The J gene is TRBJ2-7, the V gene TRBV4-3; TRBD1 matches at 7 bases. Trimming cost V 1 base and J 1 base; bases outside gene matches: 4. The CDR3 has 15 amino acids. CDR1 is LGHNA and CDR2 is YSLEER in the germline V gene. The CDR3 DNA is TGCGCCAGCAGCCAAGTCTCGGGACAGTCCTACGAGCAGTACTTC. Protein sequence: CASSQVSGQSYEQYF.

The chain links TRBV20-1 to TRBJ2-7; D gene unclear. V was clipped by 3 bases and J by 6 bases, with 12 bases between them. Germline loops: CDR1 DFQATT, CDR2 SNEGSKA (reference sequence). This CDR3 has 12 residues. CDR3 region: CSARTLLSEQYF. Written as DNA, the CDR3 is TGCAGTGCTAGGACCCTCTTGAGCGAGCAGTACTTC.

The chain has TRBV11-2 and TRBJ2-7, with TRBD1 matching over 9 bases. V lost 4 bases, J lost 6 bases, and 10 bases stayed unmatched. The CDR3 contains 15 residues. Per germline, CDR1 SGHAT and CDR2 FQNNGV. This chain's CDR3 is CASSSAGTGLGEQYF. The CDR3 nucleotides are TGTGCCAGCAGCTCCGCCGGGACAGGGTTGGGCGAGCAGTACTTC.

This clonotype has a handful of counts. The chain carries TRBV4-3 and TRBJ2-1; 8 bases agree with TRBD2. The CDR3 loop spans 15 amino acids. Germline V lookup: CDR1 LGHNA, CDR2 YSLEER. The J segment lost 12 bases and the V segment lost 0 bases, leaving 10 bases of the junction unmatched. The CDR3 region is CASSQDNYASGLQFF. CDR3 nucleotide sequence: TGCGCCAGCAGCCAAGATAACTACGCTAGCGGGCTGCAGTTCTTC.

There are a few counts of this clonotype. Here the CDR3 DNA reads TGCAGTGCTAGAGATTGGCAGGCAAGAGATTCACCCCTCCACTTT. It codes for CSARDWQARDSPLHF. The J gene is TRBJ1-6, the V gene TRBV20-1, with D unresolved. The V and J ends lost 0 bases and 8 bases respectively, with 14 bases between them. The CDR3 spans 15 residues. The germline CDR1 and CDR2 sequences are DFQATT and SNEGSKA (reference sequence).

The rearrangement uses TRBV2 and TRBJ2-5; D not resolved. The V end lost 9 bases, the J end lost 2 bases, and 10 bases lay between the germline ends. CDR1 and CDR2 (germline): SNHLY, FYNNEI. The CDR3 sequence is 12 residues long. CDR3 DNA: TGTGCCAGTAGGCGGCTACAAGAGACCCAGTACTTC. It specifies CASRRLQETQYF.

This clonotype was detected a few times. This rearrangement joins TRBV7-2 to TRBJ2-3; 13 bases are shared with TRBD2. CDR3 size: 18 residues. J gave up 2 bases and V 0 bases, and 5 bases lay outside the gene matches. Germline V gene lookup returns CDR1 SGHTA and CDR2 FQGNSA. CDR3 nucleotides: TGTGCCAGCAGCTTAGCGAAGGGACTAGCGGGGTTCACAGATACGCAGTATTTT. Its translation: CASSLAKGLAGFTDTQYF.

Ten or more counts support this clonotype. CDR3 sequence reads: CASSSGLAGAGEQFF. The DNA of the CDR3 is TGTGCCAGCAGCTCAGGACTAGCGGGAGCGGGAGAGCAGTTCTTC. The chain links TRBV7-9 to TRBJ2-1; 13 bases match TRBD2. The CDR3 spans 15 residues. Losses at the gene ends were 4 bases for V and 10 bases for J; bases not matched to a gene: 7. From germline, CDR1 is SEHNR and CDR2 FQNEAQ (reference sequence).

In its sample, this clonotype was seen a few times. V usage is TRBV6-5 and J usage is TRBJ2-1; 8 bases fit TRBD2. The CDR3 has 15 residues. In germline, CDR1 is MNHEY, CDR2 SVGAGI. Trimming removed 7 bases from V and 7 bases from J; junction bases left unmatched: 12. The CDR3 DNA sequence: TGTGCCAGCACCCCTAACGGGGGGGCCGAGAATGAGCAGTTCTTC. It encodes CASTPNGGAENEQFF.

V and J are TRBV4-1 and TRBJ2-6, with D unclear. Germline V gene data show CDR1 as MGHRA and CDR2 as YSYEKL. The CDR3 runs to 14 residues. V was shortened by 3 bases and J by 3 bases, with 6 bases between the two germline ends. Written as DNA, the CDR3 is TGCGCCAGCAGCCAGACTTTTGGGGCCAACGTCCTGACTTTC. Its protein is CASSQTFGANVLTF.

This clonotype was observed a few times. The chain carries TRBV9 and TRBJ2-7, with D possibly being TRBD1 or TRBD2 (5 bases each). CDR3 length equals 14 residues. V shed 1 base and J shed 1 base, with 9 bases lying between them. Germline CDR1 is SGDLS and CDR2 is YYNGEE. The CDR3 spells CASSVPWGSYEQYF. In DNA form, the CDR3 reads TGTGCCAGCAGCGTACCCTGGGGGTCCTACGAGCAGTACTTC.

This clonotype was counted between two and nine times. The V gene is TRBV5-5, the J gene TRBJ2-3; 12 bases align to TRBD1. Germline V gene lookup returns CDR1 SGHKS and CDR2 YYEKEE (reference sequence). J lost 2 bases, V lost 3 bases, and 7 bases had no gene match. CDR3 length equals 17 residues. CDR3 residues: CASSYPGQGAPTDTQYF. The CDR3 DNA reads TGTGCCAGCAGCTATCCGGGACAGGGGGCGCCCACAGATACGCAGTATTTT.

This rearrangement joins TRBV7-7 to TRBJ2-7; 7 bases map to TRBD2. The CDR3 spans 13 residues. Germline trimming cut 8 bases from V and 6 bases from J; bases unmatched to any gene: 10. In germline, CDR1 is SSHAT, CDR2 FNYEAQ (reference sequence). CDR3 loop: CASSPGTTSEQYF. CDR3 coding DNA: TGTGCCAGCTCGCCAGGGACTACCAGCGAGCAGTACTTC.

V is TRBV3-1 and J is TRBJ2-7; either TRBD1 or TRBD2 may fit D (5 bases each). The CDR3 extends over 12 amino acids. Germline-derived CDR1 and CDR2 are LGHDT and YNNKEL (reference sequence). V lost 6 bases, J lost 3 bases, and 9 bases lay in between. The CDR3 sequence is CASRGPYYEQYF. The CDR3 nucleotides are TGTGCCAGCAGGGGACCCTACTACGAGCAGTACTTC.

The chain links TRBV27 to TRBJ2-7; unclear D gene. The V and J ends lost 2 bases and 6 bases respectively, with 11 bases between them. Germline V gene lookup returns CDR1 MNHEY and CDR2 SMNVEV (reference sequence). CDR3 length: 13 amino acids. CDR3 residues: CASSLGRSFEQYF. The CDR3 bases are TGTGCCAGCAGTTTAGGCAGGTCGTTCGAGCAGTACTTC.

The V gene is TRBV11-3, the J gene TRBJ2-3; perhaps D is TRBD1 or TRBD2 (6 bases each). Trimming cost V 1 base and J 4 bases, with 12 bases left between them. The CDR3 runs to 15 residues. Germline V gene sequence: CDR1 SGHNT, CDR2 YENEEA. The CDR3: CASSLGGGTPDTQYF. The DNA for the CDR3 is TGTGCCAGCAGCTTAGGAGGGGGGACCCCAGATACGCAGTATTTT.

This rearrangement joins TRBV6-5 to TRBJ2-1; D uncertain. Trimming shortened V by 0 bases and J by 12 bases, and 12 bases separated the two germline ends. The CDR3 has 13 residues. In germline, CDR1 is MNHEY, CDR2 SVGAGI. The CDR3 nucleotides are TGTGCCAGCAGTTACTCTTACCAGGATTTGCAGTTCTTC. Protein sequence: CASSYSYQDLQFF.

In this sample, this clonotype turned up many times. This chain joins TRBV4-2 and TRBJ2-1, with 15 bases aligning to TRBD2. J gave up 4 bases and V 0 bases, and 10 bases lay outside the gene matches. The germline CDR1 and CDR2 sequences are LGHNA and YNFKEQ. The CDR3 has 20 residues. The DNA of the CDR3 is TGTGCCAGCAGCCAAGAGGGACTAGCGGGAGGCCGGGGGCGATACAATGAGCAGTTCTTC. Protein product: CASSQEGLAGGRGRYNEQFF.